This entry concerns a single T cell receptor (beta chain). The antigen is undetermined. With template switching, a universal primer site was added, and the cDNA carried unique molecular identifiers. In TCRdb, the 5' RACE reads were re-called with MiXCR into one record per CDR3 protein. The sample gives fewer than 450,000 distinct CDR3 sequences, around 9% of which show up once; roughly 8.7% is in the top ten. The entry originates in a study of identical twins. General study findings and limits: Abundant cord blood beta clonotypes carried fewer insertions; memory repertoires showed none. For zero-insertion analyses, partial confounding could come from invariant MAIT and iNKT cells.

This TCR came from a woman aged 50 to 60 in good health. The sample was naive T cells sorted from blood.

This chain's CDR3 is CASSGRDSTDTQYF. The CDR3 DNA follows: TGCGCCAGCAGTGGGAGGGACAGCACAGATACGCAGTATTTT. This chain connects TRBV10-2 to TRBJ2-3; a weak D match, TRBD2 (6 bases). V lost 4 bases to trimming and J lost 0 bases, with 8 bases between them. The germline V gene has CDR1 WSHSY and CDR2 SAAADI. The CDR3 runs 14 residues.